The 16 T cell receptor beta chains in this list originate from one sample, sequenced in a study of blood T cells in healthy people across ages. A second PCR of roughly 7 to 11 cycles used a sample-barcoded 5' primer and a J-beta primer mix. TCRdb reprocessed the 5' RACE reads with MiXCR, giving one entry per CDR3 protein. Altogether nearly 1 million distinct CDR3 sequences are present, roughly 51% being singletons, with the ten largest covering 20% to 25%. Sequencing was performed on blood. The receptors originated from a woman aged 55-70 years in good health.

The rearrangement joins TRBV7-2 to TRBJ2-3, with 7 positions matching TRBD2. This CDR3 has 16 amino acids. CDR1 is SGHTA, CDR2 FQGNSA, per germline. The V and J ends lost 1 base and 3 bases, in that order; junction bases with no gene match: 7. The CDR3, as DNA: TGTGCCAGCAGCTTAGTTCGCGGGAGTGGTACAGATACGCAGTATTTT. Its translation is CASSLVRGSGTDTQYF.

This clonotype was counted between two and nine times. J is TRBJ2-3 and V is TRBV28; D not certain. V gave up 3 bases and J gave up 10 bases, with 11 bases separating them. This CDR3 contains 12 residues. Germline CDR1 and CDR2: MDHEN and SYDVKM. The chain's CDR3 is CASSLTGRSQYF. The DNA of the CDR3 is TGTGCCAGCAGTTTGACCGGACGTTCGCAGTATTTT.

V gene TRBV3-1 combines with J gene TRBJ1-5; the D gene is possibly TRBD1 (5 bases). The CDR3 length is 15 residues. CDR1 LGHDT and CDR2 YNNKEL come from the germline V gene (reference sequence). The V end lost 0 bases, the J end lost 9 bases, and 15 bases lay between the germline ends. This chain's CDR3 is CASSQDPEGRRPQHF. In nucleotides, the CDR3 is TGTGCCAGCAGCCAAGATCCCGAGGGGCGTCGGCCCCAGCATTTT.

In nucleotides, the CDR3 is TGCAGCGTTCACAGGGGGCAGTACAATGAGCAGTTCTTC. This gives the protein CSVHRGQYNEQFF. The chain combines TRBV29-1 with TRBJ2-1; 9 nucleotides match TRBD1. Germline trimming cut 5 bases from V and 4 bases from J; bases unmatched to any gene: 3. The CDR3 runs to 13 residues. Germline loops: CDR1 SQVTM, CDR2 ANQGSEA.

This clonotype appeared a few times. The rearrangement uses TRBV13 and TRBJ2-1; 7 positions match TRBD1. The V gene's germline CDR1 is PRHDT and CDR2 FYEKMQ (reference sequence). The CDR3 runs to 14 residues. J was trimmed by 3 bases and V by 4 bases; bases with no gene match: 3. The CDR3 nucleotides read TGTGCCAGCAGCTATAACAGGGGCTACAATGAGCAGTTCTTC. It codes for CASSYNRGYNEQFF.

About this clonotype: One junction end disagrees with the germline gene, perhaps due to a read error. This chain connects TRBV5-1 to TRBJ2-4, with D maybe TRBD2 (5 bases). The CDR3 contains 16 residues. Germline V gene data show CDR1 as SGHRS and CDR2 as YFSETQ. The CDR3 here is CASSLAGGQAKNIRYF. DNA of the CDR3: TGCGCCAGCAGCTTGGCAGGAGGCCAGGCCAAAAACATTCGGTACTTC.

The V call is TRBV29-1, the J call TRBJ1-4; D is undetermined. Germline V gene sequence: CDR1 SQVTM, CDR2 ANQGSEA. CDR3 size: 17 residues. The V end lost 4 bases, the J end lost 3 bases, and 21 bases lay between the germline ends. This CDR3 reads CSVAMPGRRVSNEKLFF. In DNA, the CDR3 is TGCAGCGTTGCGATGCCGGGTCGCAGAGTGTCTAATGAAAAACTGTTTTTT.

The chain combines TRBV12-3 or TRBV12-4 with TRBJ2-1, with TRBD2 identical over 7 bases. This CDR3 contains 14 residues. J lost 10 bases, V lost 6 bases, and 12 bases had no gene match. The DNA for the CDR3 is TGTGCCAGCAGCCGATCACTAGCGTTTGGAGAGCAGTTCTTC. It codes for CASSRSLAFGEQFF.

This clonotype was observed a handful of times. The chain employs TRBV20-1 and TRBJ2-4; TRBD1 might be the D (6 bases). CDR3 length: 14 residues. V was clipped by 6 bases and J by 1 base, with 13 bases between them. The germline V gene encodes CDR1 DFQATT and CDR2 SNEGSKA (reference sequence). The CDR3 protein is CSARGERAKNIQYF. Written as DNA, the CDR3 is TGCAGTGCCAGGGGAGAGCGCGCCAAAAACATTCAGTACTTC.

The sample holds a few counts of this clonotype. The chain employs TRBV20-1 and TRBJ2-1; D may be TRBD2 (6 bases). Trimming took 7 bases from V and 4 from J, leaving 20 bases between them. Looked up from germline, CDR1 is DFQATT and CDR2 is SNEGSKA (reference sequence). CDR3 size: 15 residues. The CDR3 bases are TGCAGTGGTGCGGGGTCTTGGGGATCTTACAATGAGCAGTTCTTC. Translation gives CSGAGSWGSYNEQFF.

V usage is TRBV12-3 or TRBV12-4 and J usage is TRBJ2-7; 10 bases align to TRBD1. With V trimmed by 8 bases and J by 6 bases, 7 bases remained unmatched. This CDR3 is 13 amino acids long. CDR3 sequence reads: CASLGQGVSEQYF. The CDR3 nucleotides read TGTGCCAGCCTTGGACAGGGGGTTAGCGAGCAGTACTTC.

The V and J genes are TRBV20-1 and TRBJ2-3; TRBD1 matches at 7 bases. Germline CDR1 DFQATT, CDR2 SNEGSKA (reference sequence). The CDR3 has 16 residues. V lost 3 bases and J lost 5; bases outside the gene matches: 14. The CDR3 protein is CSARGTRGLGGDTQYF. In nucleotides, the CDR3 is TGCAGTGCTAGGGGCACGAGGGGGCTAGGCGGAGATACGCAGTATTTT.

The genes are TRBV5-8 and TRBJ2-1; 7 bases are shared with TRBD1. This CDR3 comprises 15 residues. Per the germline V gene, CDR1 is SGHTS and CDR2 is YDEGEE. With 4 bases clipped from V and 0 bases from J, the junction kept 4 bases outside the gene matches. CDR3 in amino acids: CASSKGQTSYNEQFF. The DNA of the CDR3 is TGTGCCAGCAGCAAGGGACAGACCTCCTACAATGAGCAGTTCTTC.

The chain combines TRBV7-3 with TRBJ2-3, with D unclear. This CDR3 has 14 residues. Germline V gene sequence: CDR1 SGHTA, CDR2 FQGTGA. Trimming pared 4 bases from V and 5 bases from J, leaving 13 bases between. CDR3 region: CASSSRANRDTQYF. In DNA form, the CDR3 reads TGTGCCAGCAGCTCCCGGGCGAACAGAGATACGCAGTATTTT.

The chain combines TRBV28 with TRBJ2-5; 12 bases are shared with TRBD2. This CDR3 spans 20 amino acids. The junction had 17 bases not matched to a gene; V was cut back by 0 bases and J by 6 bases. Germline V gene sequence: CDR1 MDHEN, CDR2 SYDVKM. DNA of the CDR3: TGTGCCAGCAGTTTATGGGCCATGACTAGCGGGAGCAAGGTAGGGAAGACCCAGTACTTC. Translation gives CASSLWAMTSGSKVGKTQYF.

The CDR3 coding sequence is TGTGCCAGCAGCGGCGGGGGGAGGTACAATGAGCAGTTCTTC. As protein: CASSGGGRYNEQFF. The rearrangement links TRBV6-6 to TRBJ2-1, with TRBD2 matching over 8 bases. The CDR3 is 14 amino acids. CDR1 MNHNY and CDR2 SVGAGI come from the germline V gene (reference sequence). Trimming at V came to 6 bases and at J to 4 bases, leaving 5 bases not matched to a gene.